The next 9 T cell receptor beta chains were all read from a single sample in a study of early T cells in non-severe SARS-CoV-2 infection. Each CDR3 protein is one row after TCRdb ran MiXCR on the 5' RACE reads. The sample lists roughly 58,000 distinct CDR3 sequences; 6.2% were seen once. The sequenced sample consisted of whole blood. These receptors all stem from an adult who was a healthcare worker with PCR-confirmed SARS-CoV-2 infection or an uninfected control (not recorded which).

This clonotype was observed many times. J is TRBJ1-6 and V is TRBV11-2; D is perhaps TRBD1 (5 bases). CDR1 is SGHAT and CDR2 is FQNNGV in the germline V gene. The CDR3 runs to 14 residues. Deletions cut 1 base from V and 10 bases from J, with 11 bases between. The CDR3 protein is CASSLGTRVSPLHF. CDR3 nucleotides: TGTGCCAGCAGCTTAGGGACCAGGGTATCACCCCTCCACTTT.

This clonotype showed up just a few times. The CDR3: CASSPPGLASETQYF. The CDR3 region has the DNA TGTGCCAGCAGCCCCCCGGGACTAGCGTCGGAGACCCAGTACTTC. The genes are TRBV7-9 and TRBJ2-5; 10 positions match TRBD2. The CDR3 spans 15 residues. Unmatched junction bases numbered 8, after V lost 5 bases and J lost 5 bases. Germline-derived CDR1 and CDR2 are SEHNR and FQNEAQ (reference sequence).

The sample holds many counts of this clonotype. The chain employs TRBV20-1 and TRBJ2-7, with D possibly matching TRBD1 (5 bases). There are 12 residues in the CDR3. V gave up 6 bases and J gave up 2 bases, with 11 bases separating them. Germline V gene sequence: CDR1 DFQATT, CDR2 SNEGSKA (reference sequence). CDR3 sequence (DNA): TGCAGTGCACCAACAGGTACCTACGAGCAGTACTTC. Translation gives CSAPTGTYEQYF.

This clonotype was observed many times. V is TRBV5-1 and J is TRBJ1-2; D unresolved. Germline V gene lookup returns CDR1 SGHRS and CDR2 YFSETQ. Trimming pared 0 bases from V and 2 bases from J, leaving 8 bases between. The CDR3 runs 14 residues. This CDR3 reads CASSLAQANYGYTF. In DNA, the CDR3 is TGCGCCAGCAGCTTGGCCCAGGCCAACTATGGCTACACCTTC.

The table lists this clonotype with a few counts. The gene calls are TRBV12-3 or TRBV12-4 and TRBJ1-5; the match to TRBD1 covers 7 bases. V lost 2 bases to trimming and J lost 2 bases; unmatched junction nucleotides: 12. The CDR3 sequence is 18 residues long. The CDR3 sequence: CASSLSGRGGIGNQPQHF. In DNA form, the CDR3 reads TGTGCCAGCAGTTTATCGGGCAGGGGGGGTATCGGCAATCAGCCCCAGCATTTT.

On this clonotype: Sequence at one end of the junction differs from germline and may be a read error. The genes are TRBV5-1 and TRBJ1-2, with TRBD1 matching 7 bases. There are 16 residues in the CDR3. Germline CDR1 and CDR2: SGHRS and YFSETQ. CDR3 DNA: TGCGCCAGCAGCTCAAAAACCCCCCGGGACAGCTATGGCTGCACCTTC. Its translation: CASSSKTPRDSYGCTF. The full variable domain, rest sourced from reference TRBV5-1 and TRBJ1-2, is KAGVTQTPRYLIKTRGQQVTLSCSPISGHRSVSWYQQTPGQGLQFLFEYFSETQRNKGNFPGRFSGRQFSNSRSEMNVSTLELGDSALYLCASSSKTPRDSYGCTFGSGTRLTVV.

In this sample, this clonotype turned up a few times. The gene calls are TRBV7-2 and TRBJ2-3; D call uncertain. This CDR3 is 16 amino acids long. Germline CDR1 is SGHTA and CDR2 is FQGNSA. The V end was cut by 2 bases, the J end by 1 base, with 13 bases between. CDR3 DNA sequence: TGTGCCAGCAGCTTATCTCTTTATAAACGCACAGATACGCAGTATTTT. This translates into CASSLSLYKRTDTQYF. The full variable domain, in which reference TRBV7-2 and TRBJ2-3 provide the parts outside the CDR3, is GAGVSQSPSNKVTEKGKDVELRCDPISGHTALYWYRQSLGQGLEFLIYFQGNSAPDKSGLPSDRFSAERTGGSVSTLTIQRTQQEDSAVYLCASSLSLYKRTDTQYFGPGTRLTVL.

The chain couples TRBV7-2 to TRBJ1-3; the D is unclear. Germline V CDR1 and CDR2: SGHTA, FQGNSA. CDR3 length: 13 amino acids. V lost 4 bases, J lost 4 bases, and 8 bases lay in between. For the CDR3, the DNA is TGTGCCAGCAGCTCAGCCCTCGGAAACACCATATATTTT. Its protein product is CASSSALGNTIYF.

This clonotype was detected ten times or more. One end of the junction varies from germline; a read error may be responsible. The gene calls are TRBV12-3 or TRBV12-4 and TRBJ1-6; no definite D call. CDR3 length: 14 residues. The DNA for the CDR3 is TGTGCCAGCAATTTAAGGGCAGATAATTCACCCCTCCACTTT. Protein: CASNLRADNSPLHF.